This passage covers 10 T cell receptor beta chains from one sample sequenced in a study of blood T cell repertoires in COVID-19. Method: immunoSEQ multiplex PCR; TCRdb's copy keeps in-frame clones and lacks some. Among approximately 260,000 clones, 75% to 90% were seen once, and the ten largest hold approximately 3.3%. Sequencing input: peripheral blood. The receptors stem from a woman in her thirties or forties with acute or convalescent COVID-19.

In its sample, this clone was seen a few times. The V and J genes are TRBV14 and TRBJ1-1; D perhaps matches TRBD1 (6 bases). CDR3 length equals 13 residues. The V end was cut by 4 bases, the J end by 2 bases, with 8 bases between. Germline CDR1 is SGHDN and CDR2 is FVKESK. The CDR3 sequence: CASSRQENTEAFF. In nucleotides, the CDR3 is TGTGCCAGCAGCCGACAGGAAAACACTGAAGCTTTCTTT.

The CDR3 here is CASSPPVGQGAAGELFF. CDR3 in DNA: TGTGCCAGCTCACCACCTGTGGGACAGGGGGCCGCCGGGGAGCTGTTTTTT. This chain joins TRBV18 and TRBJ2-2, with TRBD1 matching 12 bases. V lost 0 bases and J lost 6; bases outside the gene matches: 5. Germline-derived CDR1 and CDR2 are KGHSH and LQKENI. The CDR3 has 17 residues.

This chain uses TRBV11-2 with TRBJ1-2; TRBD1 agrees at 11 bases. Losses at the gene ends were 5 bases for V and 6 bases for J; bases not matched to a gene: 8. The CDR3 has 15 residues. Looked up from germline, CDR1 is SGHAT and CDR2 is FQNNGV. CDR3 bases: TGTGCCAGCAGCACCTGGACAGGGGGCGCGGATGGCTACACCTTC. Its translation is CASSTWTGGADGYTF.

V usage is TRBV5-5 and J usage is TRBJ2-6, with D possibly matching TRBD2 (6 bases). The germline V and J ends were trimmed by 5 bases and 2 bases, with 11 bases remaining between them. Germline CDR1 reads SGHKS; CDR2 reads YYEKEE (reference sequence). The CDR3 is 15 residues long. CDR3 amino acids: CASSGGAAGANVLTF. The CDR3 nucleotides read TGTGCCAGCAGTGGAGGGGCGGCTGGGGCCAACGTCCTGACTTTC.

The chain uses TRBV2 and TRBJ2-5; 7 bases are a match to TRBD2. CDR1 SNHLY and CDR2 FYNNEI come from the germline V gene. Losses at the gene ends were 10 bases for V and 5 bases for J; bases not matched to a gene: 19. This CDR3 has 16 residues. The CDR3 DNA follows: TGTGCCATCCTCAGAGGCCAGCGGGGCAAACTTGAGACCCAGTACTTC. Its protein is CAILRGQRGKLETQYF.

V and J are TRBV9 and TRBJ2-1; 12 positions agree with TRBD2. This CDR3 is built from 16 residues. CDR1 and CDR2 (germline): SGDLS, YYNGEE. V lost 3 bases to trimming and J lost 7 bases; unmatched junction nucleotides: 8. The CDR3 is CASSATLAGGGNEQFF. In DNA form, the CDR3 reads TGTGCCAGCAGCGCGACACTAGCGGGGGGAGGGAATGAGCAGTTCTTC.

The chain employs TRBV5-1 and TRBJ2-3; TRBD2 aligns across 11 bases. The CDR3 sequence is 16 residues long. Germline V lookup: CDR1 SGHRS, CDR2 YFSETQ. J gave up 3 bases and V 2 bases, and 5 bases lay outside the gene matches. CDR3 sequence reads: CASSFLAGGPTDTQYF. As DNA, the CDR3 is TGCGCCAGCAGCTTCCTAGCGGGGGGCCCAACAGATACGCAGTATTTT.

This chain joins TRBV5-1 and TRBJ1-2, with TRBD1 matching over 12 bases. The junction had 9 bases not matched to a gene; V was cut back by 4 bases and J by 5 bases. CDR3 size: 16 residues. The V gene's germline CDR1 is SGHRS and CDR2 YFSETQ. This chain's CDR3 is CASSTGQGAASYGYTF. CDR3 nucleotides: TGCGCCAGCAGCACGGGACAGGGGGCAGCCTCTTATGGCTACACCTTC.

This chain joins TRBV10-1 and TRBJ1-1; perhaps TRBD1 as D (5 bases). Germline V gene lookup returns CDR1 WNHNN and CDR2 SYGVQD (reference sequence). V was pared by 5 bases and J by 3 bases, with 10 bases between. CDR3 length: 13 residues. The DNA for the CDR3 is TGCGCCAGCAGTACAGGAGACGACACTGAAGCTTTCTTT. This encodes CASSTGDDTEAFF.

The V gene is TRBV2, the J gene TRBJ2-5; TRBD1 agrees at 7 bases. The CDR3 has 14 amino acids. Germline V gene data show CDR1 as SNHLY and CDR2 as FYNNEI. Trimming removed 7 bases from V and 2 bases from J; junction bases left unmatched: 7. The CDR3 coding sequence is TGTGCCAGCACTCAGGACAGGCTGCAAGAGACCCAGTACTTC. This encodes CASTQDRLQETQYF.